The 20 T cell receptor beta chains in this list originate from one sample, sequenced in a study of cytomegalovirus exposure and HLA in healthy donors. The PCR employed 60 Vbeta primers together with 13 Jbeta primers. This table comes from immunoSEQ multiplex PCR, and its TCRdb copy is limited to in-frame clones, with some not included. The profile shows 150,000 to 160,000 clones, about 68% of them singletons. Sequenced material: PBMCs. Every receptor here comes from a man aged 30 to 45 in good health and CMV-seronegative.

This clone was seen only a few times. V is TRBV9 and J is TRBJ2-1; D might be TRBD1 (6 bases). The CDR3 sequence is 14 residues long. V was shortened by 3 bases and J by 1 base, with 8 bases between the two germline ends. Germline-derived CDR1 and CDR2 are SGDLS and YYNGEE. CDR3 residues: CASSGTASYNEQFF. The DNA of the CDR3 is TGTGCCAGCAGCGGGACAGCTTCCTACAATGAGCAGTTCTTC.

The chain is built from TRBV6-6 and TRBJ2-5, with 9 bases matching TRBD2. The CDR3 runs to 16 residues. The trim removed 4 bases at V and 7 bases at J, leaving 13 bases unmatched. CDR1 and CDR2 from the germline V gene are MNHNY and SVGAGI (reference sequence). CDR3 in amino acids: CASSFNPSGEDGTQYF. For the CDR3, the DNA is TGTGCCAGCAGTTTCAACCCTAGCGGGGAAGATGGGACCCAGTACTTC.

This clone was detected only a few times. J is TRBJ1-1 and V is TRBV29-1, with unresolved D. The CDR3 has 11 residues. Germline values: CDR1 SQVTM, CDR2 ANQGSEA. The germline V and J ends were trimmed by 1 base and 11 bases, with 11 bases remaining between them. The CDR3 DNA is TGCAGCGTTGAAGTTAGTGAGCTTGCTTTCTTT. Its protein is CSVEVSELAFF.

This sequence joins TRBV28 and TRBJ1-2; D is perhaps TRBD1 (5 bases). Germline V gene sequence: CDR1 MDHEN, CDR2 SYDVKM. Trimming cost V 6 bases and J 6 bases, with 14 bases left between them. The CDR3 is made up of 13 amino acids. The CDR3 bases are TGTGCCAGCAGCCCGGACATCTCGCATGGCTACACCTTC. It codes for CASSPDISHGYTF.

The chain couples TRBV5-4 to TRBJ2-5; 8 bases agree with TRBD1. The J call may be incorrect, as the DNA end agrees better with TRBJ2-7. Germline-derived CDR1 and CDR2 are SGHNT and YYREEE (reference sequence). The CDR3 totals 15 residues. Here the CDR3 DNA reads TGTGCCAGCAGCTTGGCGAAGACAGGGGAATACGAGCAGTACTTC. This encodes CASSLAKTGEYEQYF.

The V call is TRBV5-6, the J call TRBJ1-5, with 7 positions matching TRBD1. Germline-derived CDR1 and CDR2 are SGHDT and YYEEEE. The CDR3 runs to 15 residues. The J segment lost 7 bases and the V segment lost 4 bases, leaving 11 bases of the junction unmatched. The CDR3 sequence is CASSRERGRRQPQHF. The DNA of the CDR3 is TGTGCCAGCAGCCGGGAGAGGGGGCGCAGGCAGCCCCAGCATTTT.

This clone has only a few counts. The V and J genes are TRBV2 and TRBJ2-2, with D unclear. Germline loops: CDR1 SNHLY, CDR2 FYNNEI. V lost 6 bases, J lost 4 bases, and 12 bases lay in between. The CDR3 covers 14 residues. The CDR3 DNA reads as TGTGCCAGCAGGCCTGATTTGGCCACCGGGGAGCTGTTTTTT. Translated: CASRPDLATGELFF.

This clone was counted at least ten times. The chain has TRBV13 and TRBJ1-1; D ambiguous. Looked up from germline, CDR1 is PRHDT and CDR2 is FYEKMQ (reference sequence). The V end lost 5 bases, the J end lost 2 bases, and 12 bases lay between the germline ends. This CDR3 comprises 14 residues. The CDR3 DNA is TGTGCCAGCAGCGGTCGGTCGGGAAACACTGAAGCTTTCTTT. This codes for CASSGRSGNTEAFF. Full variable domain (rest looked up from reference TRBV13 and TRBJ1-1): AAGVIQSPRHLIKEKRETATLKCYPIPRHDTVYWYQQGPGQDPQFLISFYEKMQSDKGSIPDRFSAQQFSDYHSELNMSSLELGDSALYFCASSGRSGNTEAFFGQGTRLTVV.

This clone came up a few times. The J gene is TRBJ1-2, the V gene TRBV6-1, with D possibly matching TRBD1 (6 bases). The CDR3 extends over 15 amino acids. V was trimmed by 7 bases and J by 2 bases, leaving 17 bases between them. Germline V gene data show CDR1 as MNHNS and CDR2 as SASEGT. CDR3 nucleotide sequence: TGTGCCAGCACCCAATCGTACGGACAGAACTATGGCTACACCTTC. The encoded protein is CASTQSYGQNYGYTF.

A few counts support this clone. The V call is TRBV4-3, the J call TRBJ2-7; D not resolved. The CDR3 has 13 amino acids. The germline gives CDR1 LGHNA, CDR2 YSLEER. With 0 bases removed from V and 3 bases from J, the gap between germline ends came to 6 bases. CDR3 residues: CASSQDLYYEQYF. In DNA, the CDR3 is TGCGCCAGCAGCCAAGACCTGTACTACGAGCAGTACTTC.

This rearrangement joins TRBV5-1 to TRBJ2-3, with D possibly matching TRBD1 (7 bases). The ends were cut back, 0 bases at V and 5 bases at J, with 13 bases in the middle. The CDR3 contains 15 residues. Germline CDR1 SGHRS, CDR2 YFSETQ. CDR3 coding DNA: TGCGCCAGCAGCTTGGTGTTTCAGGGGGGAGATACGCAGTATTTT. Protein sequence: CASSLVFQGGDTQYF.

The V gene is TRBV7-2, the J gene TRBJ2-5, with 9 bases matching TRBD1. The CDR3 is 16 amino acids. Trimming at V came to 3 bases and at J to 5 bases, leaving 10 bases not matched to a gene. CDR1 is SGHTA, CDR2 FQGNSA, per germline. The CDR3 protein is CASSLYPGQGRETQYF. The CDR3 bases are TGTGCCAGCAGCTTGTATCCGGGACAGGGTCGGGAGACCCAGTACTTC.

V is TRBV7-9 and J is TRBJ2-3; TRBD1 agrees at 8 bases. The V segment lost 5 bases and the J segment 10 bases; nucleotides outside the gene matches: 5. Germline V lookup: CDR1 SEHNR, CDR2 FQNEAQ (reference sequence). The CDR3 has 12 amino acids. This CDR3 reads CASSPGTGPQYF. The CDR3 DNA follows: TGTGCCAGCAGCCCCGGGACAGGTCCGCAGTATTTT.

This clone was seen only once. The chain has TRBV18 and TRBJ2-1; 7 bases align to TRBD2. The CDR3 has 16 amino acids. The V segment lost 3 bases and the J segment 4 bases; nucleotides outside the gene matches: 9. The germline gives CDR1 KGHSH, CDR2 LQKENI. CDR3 residues: CASSPILAALYNEQFF. In DNA, the CDR3 is TGTGCCAGCTCACCTATTCTAGCGGCGCTATACAATGAGCAGTTCTTC.

V and J are TRBV5-8 and TRBJ1-4; 9 nucleotides agree with TRBD1. The CDR3 covers 19 residues. J gave up 6 bases and V 1 base, and 16 bases lay outside the gene matches. Germline lookup yields CDR1 SGHTS and CDR2 YDEGEE. The CDR3 loop reads CASSLYTGTGKRADEKLFF. The CDR3, as DNA: TGTGCCAGCAGCTTGTATACAGGGACAGGGAAGAGAGCTGATGAAAAACTGTTTTTT. Using reference TRBV5-8 and TRBJ1-4 for the parts outside the CDR3, the full variable domain is EAGVTQSPTHLIKTRGQQATLRCSPISGHTSVYWYQQALGLGLQFLLWYDEGEERNRGNFPPRFSGRQFPNYSSELNVNALELEDSALYLCASSLYTGTGKRADEKLFFGSGTQLSVL.

The CDR3 loop reads CASSPGTQNTGELFF. The CDR3 DNA follows: TGTGCCAGCTCACCCGGGACTCAGAACACCGGGGAGCTGTTTTTT. This chain connects TRBV18 to TRBJ2-2; D perhaps matches TRBD2 (6 bases). V lost 3 bases and J 1 base, leaving 9 bases between the germline ends. CDR3 length: 15 residues. CDR1 and CDR2 from the germline V gene are KGHSH and LQKENI.

This clone was detected only once. The V and J genes are TRBV5-6 and TRBJ2-7; no firm D call. V was clipped by 6 bases and J by 1 base, with 11 bases between them. CDR1 SGHDT and CDR2 YYEEEE come from the germline V gene. This CDR3 has 13 residues. The CDR3, as DNA: TGTGCCAGCACGATAACAGTGTCCTACGAGCAGTACTTC. Its protein is CASTITVSYEQYF.

The chain recombines TRBV6-1 with TRBJ1-1; TRBD1 aligns across 9 bases. The CDR3 contains 13 residues. Trimming at V came to 7 bases and at J to 5 bases, leaving 5 bases not matched to a gene. Germline CDR1 MNHNS, CDR2 SASEGT. CDR3 nucleotide sequence: TGTGCCAGCACGGACAGGGGAGGGACTGAAGCTTTCTTT. Protein: CASTDRGGTEAFF.

In its sample, this clone was seen a few times. The V gene is TRBV9, the J gene TRBJ1-5; 7 nucleotides line up with TRBD1. Germline V gene lookup returns CDR1 SGDLS and CDR2 YYNGEE. The CDR3 runs to 14 residues. V trimming: 0 bases; J trimming: 10 bases; junction bases outside the gene matches: 7. CDR3 loop: CASSVARQGEPQHF. The CDR3 nucleotides read TGTGCCAGCAGCGTAGCTCGGCAGGGGGAACCCCAGCATTTT.

This clone was detected a few times. The chain carries TRBV27 and TRBJ1-1, with D unclear. Germline CDR1 is MNHEY and CDR2 is SMNVEV (reference sequence). The CDR3 runs to 13 residues. With 3 bases removed from V and 6 bases from J, the gap between germline ends came to 11 bases. CDR3 residues: CASSFMRDSEAFF. The CDR3 DNA sequence: TGTGCCAGCAGTTTTATGAGGGATTCTGAAGCTTTCTTT.